This T cell receptor beta chain was sequenced during a study of shared clonotypes between healthy human individuals. Germline CDR1 is LGHNA and CDR2 is YSLEER. V was shortened by 0 bases and J by 3 bases, with 14 bases between the two germline ends. The CDR3 totals 16 residues. Naive CD8 cells lacked CD45RO and underwent positive selection for CCR7, leaving out terminally differentiated effector memory CD45RA+ cells. Measured with immunoSEQ multiplex PCR; TCRdb has only the in-frame clones, and not every one. The sample yields about 2 million clones, about 95% seen once. Points on this clone: Its antigen remains unknown.

Study-wide points: Having only a few donors restricted how much genetic and exposure-history diversity was captured.

The sequence was obtained from a young man in good health. Material for sequencing was naive CD8+ T cells sorted from blood. The chain is built from TRBV4-3 and TRBJ1-2, with D possibly matching TRBD1 (5 bases). CDR3 nucleotides: TGCGCCAGCAGCCAAGATGAGGCTCCGGGGGACTATGGCTACACCTTC. It codes for CASSQDEAPGDYGYTF.